The rows below give T cell receptor beta chains drawn from one sample of a study of blood T cell repertoires in COVID-19. The protocol was immunoSEQ multiplex PCR, while the TCRdb copy is restricted to in-frame clones and leaves out a portion. The top ten clones hold approximately 6.5% of a sample with under 70,000 clones, around 87% of them seen once. Sequencing was done on a sample of peripheral blood. The receptors were gathered from a woman in her sixties or seventies with COVID-19, enrolled during active disease. CDR3s include the opening cysteine and the closing phenylalanine or tryptophan. The order of the fields is CDR3 protein, CDR3 DNA, D gene, V gene, J gene, clone size. The D gene is left open where the match is weak. Clone sizes are given selectively: once, few, many, or a class where the clone is expanded.

cdr3_aa: CASSLGWGDSGNTIYF; cdr3_nt: TGTGCCAGCAGCTTAGGTTGGGGAGACTCTGGAAACACCATATATTTT; d_call: .; v_call: TRBV11-2; j_call: TRBJ1-3; clone_size: medium-sized
cdr3_aa: CASSFGPRTGVMDSPLHF; cdr3_nt: TGTGCCAGCAGTTTTGGGCCTCGGACAGGGGTGATGGATTCACCCCTCCACTTT; d_call: TRBD1; v_call: TRBV27; j_call: TRBJ1-6; clone_size: .
cdr3_aa: CASSSQTGRSQHF; cdr3_nt: TGTGCCAGCAGCTCACAGACAGGCCGATCCCAGCATTTT; d_call: .; v_call: TRBV7-2; j_call: TRBJ1-5; clone_size: .
cdr3_aa: CATANRFGSAMDSETGELFF; cdr3_nt: TGTGCCACCGCCAACAGGTTTGGGTCGGCGATGGATTCGGAAACCGGGGAGCTGTTTTTT; d_call: .; v_call: TRBV27; j_call: TRBJ2-2; clone_size: .
cdr3_aa: CASREGQWGNQPQHF; cdr3_nt: TGTGCCAGCAGGGAGGGACAGTGGGGCAATCAGCCCCAGCATTTT; d_call: TRBD1; v_call: TRBV2; j_call: TRBJ1-5; clone_size: .
cdr3_aa: CASLLLAGGPVEQYF; cdr3_nt: TGTGCCAGCCTCCTCTTGGCAGGAGGGCCGGTGGAGCAGTACTTC; d_call: .; v_call: TRBV6-5; j_call: TRBJ2-7; clone_size: .
cdr3_aa: CSVGRGTGAHAQYF; cdr3_nt: TGCAGCGTTGGGAGGGGGACAGGGGCCCATGCGCAGTACTTC; d_call: TRBD1; v_call: TRBV29-1; j_call: TRBJ2-7; clone_size: .
cdr3_aa: CASSLGTAGRQPQHF; cdr3_nt: TGTGCCAGCAGTTTAGGGACAGCCGGGCGGCAGCCCCAGCATTTT; d_call: TRBD1; v_call: TRBV28; j_call: TRBJ1-5; clone_size: .
cdr3_aa: CATGPRSSYNSPLHF; cdr3_nt: TGTGCCACTGGTCCAAGGAGCTCCTATAATTCACCCCTCCACTTT; d_call: .; v_call: TRBV25-1; j_call: TRBJ1-6; clone_size: .
cdr3_aa: CSVVGTSEYEQYF; cdr3_nt: TGCAGCGTTGTAGGGACTAGCGAGTACGAGCAGTACTTC; d_call: TRBD2; v_call: TRBV29-1; j_call: TRBJ2-7; clone_size: once
cdr3_aa: CASSPKNTGELFF; cdr3_nt: TGTGCCAGCAGTCCCAAAAACACCGGGGAGCTGTTTTTT; d_call: .; v_call: TRBV12-3/TRBV12-4; j_call: TRBJ2-2; clone_size: .
cdr3_aa: CASSLRGTYYTDTQYF; cdr3_nt: TGTGCCAGCAGTTTAAGGGGGACCTATTACACAGATACGCAGTATTTT; d_call: .; v_call: TRBV28; j_call: TRBJ2-3; clone_size: .
cdr3_aa: CASSLGREFATNTEAFF; cdr3_nt: TGTGCCAGCAGCTTAGGGAGGGAGTTTGCCACGAACACTGAAGCTTTCTTT; d_call: .; v_call: TRBV7-9; j_call: TRBJ1-1; clone_size: .
cdr3_aa: CASSPGAGINYGYTF; cdr3_nt: TGTGCCAGCTCACCGGGGGCCGGGATTAACTATGGCTACACCTTC; d_call: .; v_call: TRBV18; j_call: TRBJ1-2; clone_size: few
cdr3_aa: CASSFPGQGHTGELFF; cdr3_nt: TGCGCCAGCAGCTTCCCAGGACAGGGCCACACCGGGGAGCTGTTTTTT; d_call: TRBD1; v_call: TRBV5-1; j_call: TRBJ2-2; clone_size: .
cdr3_aa: CASSSQGANEKLFF; cdr3_nt: TGTGCCAGCAGTTCGCAGGGGGCAAATGAAAAACTGTTTTTT; d_call: TRBD1; v_call: TRBV28; j_call: TRBJ1-4; clone_size: .
cdr3_aa: CASSIYGQGPTEAFF; cdr3_nt: TGTGCCAGTAGTATATACGGACAGGGACCCACTGAAGCTTTCTTT; d_call: TRBD1; v_call: TRBV19; j_call: TRBJ1-1; clone_size: .